This entry lists 10 T cell receptor beta chains sequenced from one sample in a study of CD8 T cells in Susac syndrome. RNA in amounts of about 0.5 to 1 ug was reverse transcribed with random hexamers. Via MiXCR, TCRdb re-called the immunoSEQ multiplex PCR reads, giving one row per CDR3 protein. There are roughly 250,000 distinct CDR3 sequences in the sample; roughly 95% occur only once, and 0.1% lies in the top ten. The specimen was CD4+ T cells from PBMCs. Source of these receptors: a human donor with Susac syndrome.

The rearrangement uses TRBV11-3 and TRBJ1-1; D may be TRBD1 (5 bases). From germline, CDR1 is SGHNT and CDR2 YENEEA. V lost 7 bases and J lost 5, with 14 bases in between. The CDR3 has 13 amino acids. CDR3 sequence (DNA): TGTGCCAGCAAGACTGACAGAAGAACTGAAGCTTTCTTT. The encoded protein is CASKTDRRTEAFF.

V usage is TRBV27 and J usage is TRBJ1-4; possibly TRBD1 for D (5 bases). Germline CDR1 reads MNHEY; CDR2 reads SMNVEV (reference sequence). V was trimmed by 6 bases and J by 4 bases, leaving 12 bases between them. This CDR3 is 14 amino acids long. The CDR3 here is CASSRSGRNEKLFF. In DNA, the CDR3 is TGTGCCAGCAGCCGATCAGGGCGTAATGAAAAACTGTTTTTT.

This clonotype was counted once. CDR3 protein: CSVSVTQGSLGEQYF. CDR3 DNA: TGCAGCGTCAGTGTTACACAGGGATCGCTGGGCGAGCAGTACTTC. The V gene is TRBV29-1, the J gene TRBJ2-7; D might be TRBD1 (6 bases). V shed 6 bases and J shed 6 bases, with 24 bases lying between them. The CDR3 is 15 amino acids. CDR1 and CDR2 (germline): SQVTM, ANQGSEA.

The sample holds one count of this clonotype. This chain links TRBV2 with TRBJ1-2, with unresolved D. The CDR3 contains 12 residues. Trimming pared 6 bases from V and 8 bases from J, leaving 13 bases between. Germline V gives CDR1 SNHLY, CDR2 FYNNEI. The DNA for the CDR3 is TGTGCCAGCAGAAACTCGATAGGAGGCTACACCTTC. Protein product: CASRNSIGGYTF.

The chain links TRBV29-1 to TRBJ2-7; D possibly corresponds to TRBD1 (5 bases). This CDR3 has 13 amino acids. The V gene lost 3 bases and the J gene lost 0 bases, with 9 bases spanning the gap. The germline gives CDR1 SQVTM, CDR2 ANQGSEA. The CDR3 protein is CSVDRVNSYEQYF. Here the CDR3 DNA reads TGCAGCGTTGACAGGGTGAACTCCTACGAGCAGTACTTC.

The chain employs TRBV18 and TRBJ1-1; TRBD1 might be the D (5 bases). This CDR3 has 15 residues. V was pared by 6 bases and J by 1 base, with 15 bases between. In germline, CDR1 is KGHSH, CDR2 LQKENI. CDR3 sequence reads: CASSPRTSANTEAFF. DNA of the CDR3: TGTGCCAGCTCGCCAAGGACATCCGCGAACACTGAAGCTTTCTTT.

The chain employs TRBV9 and TRBJ1-2; D gene unclear. Germline assignment: CDR1 SGDLS and CDR2 YYNGEE. V lost 4 bases and J lost 5, with 12 bases in between. The CDR3 is 13 amino acids. CDR3: CASSPPQSYGYTF. DNA for the CDR3: TGTGCCAGCAGCCCCCCACAAAGTTATGGCTACACCTTC.

This chain links TRBV9 with TRBJ2-3, with 9 bases identical to TRBD2. Germline values: CDR1 SGDLS, CDR2 YYNGEE. This CDR3 comprises 15 residues. The ends lost 1 base at V and 7 bases at J; junction bases unmatched: 7. CDR3 DNA: TGTGCCAGCAGCGTAATGGCGGGAGGGCAGAATACGCAGTATTTT. Translating gives CASSVMAGGQNTQYF.

The CDR3 here is CASFLGGNTEAFF. Written as DNA, the CDR3 is TGTGCCAGCTTCCTAGGGGGGAACACTGAAGCTTTCTTT. The chain couples TRBV12-3 or TRBV12-4 to TRBJ1-1, with D maybe TRBD1 (6 bases). V was clipped by 8 bases and J by 1 base, with 11 bases between them. The CDR3 consists of 13 residues.

The V and J genes are TRBV7-3 and TRBJ2-3, with 10 nucleotides matching TRBD2. Germline lookup yields CDR1 SGHTA and CDR2 FQGTGA. The CDR3 is made up of 15 amino acids. Losses at the gene ends were 5 bases for V and 1 base for J; bases not matched to a gene: 3. In DNA form, the CDR3 reads TGTGCCAGCAGCATCACTAGCGGGGGCACAGATACGCAGTATTTT. Translation: CASSITSGGTDTQYF.